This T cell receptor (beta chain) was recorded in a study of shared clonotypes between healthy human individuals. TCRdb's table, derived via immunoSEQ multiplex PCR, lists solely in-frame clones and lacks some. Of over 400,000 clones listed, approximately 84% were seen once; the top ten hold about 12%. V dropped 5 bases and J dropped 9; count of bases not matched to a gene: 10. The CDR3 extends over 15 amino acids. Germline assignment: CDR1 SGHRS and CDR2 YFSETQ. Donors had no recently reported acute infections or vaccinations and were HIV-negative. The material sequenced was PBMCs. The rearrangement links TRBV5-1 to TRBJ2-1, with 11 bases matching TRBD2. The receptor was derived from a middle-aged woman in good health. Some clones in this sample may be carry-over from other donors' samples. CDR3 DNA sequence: TGCGCCAGCAGTAAACTAGCGGGAGAGGGGGGTGAGCAGTTCTTC. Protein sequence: CASSKLAGEGGEQFF.